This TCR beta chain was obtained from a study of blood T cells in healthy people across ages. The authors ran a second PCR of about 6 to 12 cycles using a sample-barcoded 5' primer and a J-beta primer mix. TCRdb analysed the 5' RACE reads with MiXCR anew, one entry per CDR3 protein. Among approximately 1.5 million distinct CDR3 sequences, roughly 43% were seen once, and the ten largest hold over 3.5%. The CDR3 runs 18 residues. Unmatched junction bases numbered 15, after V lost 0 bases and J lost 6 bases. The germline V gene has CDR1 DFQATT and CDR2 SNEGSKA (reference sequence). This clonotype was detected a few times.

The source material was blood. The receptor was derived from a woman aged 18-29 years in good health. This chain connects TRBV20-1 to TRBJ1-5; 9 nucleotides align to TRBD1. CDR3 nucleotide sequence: TGCAGTGCTAGAGAGTCGACAGGGGGTACATGGAGGGTTCAGCCCCAGCATTTT. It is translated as CSARESTGGTWRVQPQHF.